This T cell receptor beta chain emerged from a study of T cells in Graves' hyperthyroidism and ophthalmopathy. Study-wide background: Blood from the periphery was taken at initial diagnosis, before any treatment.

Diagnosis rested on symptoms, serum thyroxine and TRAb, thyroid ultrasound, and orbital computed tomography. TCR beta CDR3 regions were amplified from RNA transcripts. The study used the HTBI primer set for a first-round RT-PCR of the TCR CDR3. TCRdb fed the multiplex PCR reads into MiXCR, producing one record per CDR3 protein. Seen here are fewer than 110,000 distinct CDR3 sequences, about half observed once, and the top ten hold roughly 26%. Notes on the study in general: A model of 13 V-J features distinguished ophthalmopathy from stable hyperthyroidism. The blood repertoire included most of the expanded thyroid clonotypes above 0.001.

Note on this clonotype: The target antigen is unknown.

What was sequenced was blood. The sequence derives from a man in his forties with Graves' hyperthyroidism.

CDR3: CASSFGTVNYGYTGELFF. For the CDR3, the DNA is TGTGCCAGCAGTTTTGGGACGGTTAACTATGGCTACACCGGGGAGCTGTTTTTT. The J gene is TRBJ2-2, the V gene TRBV7-8; D could derive from TRBD1 or TRBD2 (5 bases each). V was pared by 6 bases and J by 3 bases, with 23 bases between. The CDR3 contains 18 residues. Germline CDR1 is SGHVS and CDR2 is FQNEAQ.